Listed here is a single TCR beta chain. The data were taken from a study of radiation and T cells in renal cell carcinoma. At the level of the study: Nephrectomy followed 15 Gy stereotactic body radiation by 4 weeks.

Sequencing was performed with immunoSEQ multiplex PCR; in TCRdb, only in-frame clones are kept and a portion is missing. The top ten hold less than 7.5% of the sample, which has roughly 60,000 clones, around 78% seen once. This CDR3 contains 15 residues. The germline V gene has CDR1 LNHDA and CDR2 SQIVND (reference sequence). V was pared by 5 bases and J by 0 bases, with 10 bases between. Time point here: blood 2 weeks post-SBRT. The treatment: 15 Gy SBRT to primary tumor, nephrectomy 4 weeks later. This TCR was recovered from a man aged 55 to 70 with renal cell carcinoma. The chain combines TRBV19 with TRBJ1-4, with unresolved D. The source was blood, collected from a patient whose treatment included radiotherapy and nephrectomy. CDR3 amino acids: CASSPAGTTNEKLFF. CDR3 DNA: TGTGCCAGTAGTCCCGCTGGGACAACTAATGAAAAACTGTTTTTT.